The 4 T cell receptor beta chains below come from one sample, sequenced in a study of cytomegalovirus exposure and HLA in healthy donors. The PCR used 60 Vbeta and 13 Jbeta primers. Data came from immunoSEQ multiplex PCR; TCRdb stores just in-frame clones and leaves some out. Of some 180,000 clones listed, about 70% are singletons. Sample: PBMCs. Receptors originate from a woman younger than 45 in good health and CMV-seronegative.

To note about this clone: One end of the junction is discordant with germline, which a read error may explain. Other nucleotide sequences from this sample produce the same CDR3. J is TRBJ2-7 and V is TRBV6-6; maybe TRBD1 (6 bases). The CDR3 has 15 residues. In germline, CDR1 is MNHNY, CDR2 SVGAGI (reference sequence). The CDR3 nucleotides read TGTGCCAGCAGTTACGTCAGGGGAAGGGCCTACGAGCAGTACTTT. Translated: CASSYVRGRAYEQYF.

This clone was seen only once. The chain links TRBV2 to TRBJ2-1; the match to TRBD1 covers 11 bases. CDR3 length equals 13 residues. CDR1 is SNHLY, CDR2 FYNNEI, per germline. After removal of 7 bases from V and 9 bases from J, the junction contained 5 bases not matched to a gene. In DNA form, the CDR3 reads TGTGCCAGCACGGGACAGGGGGTCGGTGAGCAGTTCTTC. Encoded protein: CASTGQGVGEQFF.

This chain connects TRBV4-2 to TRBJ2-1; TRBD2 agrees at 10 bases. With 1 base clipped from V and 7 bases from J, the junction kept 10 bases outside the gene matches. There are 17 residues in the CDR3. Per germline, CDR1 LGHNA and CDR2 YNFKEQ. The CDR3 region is CASSQVSSGSATNEQFF. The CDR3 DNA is TGTGCCAGCAGCCAAGTTTCTAGCGGGAGTGCGACGAATGAGCAGTTCTTC.

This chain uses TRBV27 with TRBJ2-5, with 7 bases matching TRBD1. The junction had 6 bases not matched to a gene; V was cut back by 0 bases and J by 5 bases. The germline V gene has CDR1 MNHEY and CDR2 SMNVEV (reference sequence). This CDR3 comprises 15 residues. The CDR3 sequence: CASSLSGDRVETQYF. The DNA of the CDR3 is TGTGCCAGCAGTTTATCGGGGGACAGAGTGGAGACCCAGTACTTC.